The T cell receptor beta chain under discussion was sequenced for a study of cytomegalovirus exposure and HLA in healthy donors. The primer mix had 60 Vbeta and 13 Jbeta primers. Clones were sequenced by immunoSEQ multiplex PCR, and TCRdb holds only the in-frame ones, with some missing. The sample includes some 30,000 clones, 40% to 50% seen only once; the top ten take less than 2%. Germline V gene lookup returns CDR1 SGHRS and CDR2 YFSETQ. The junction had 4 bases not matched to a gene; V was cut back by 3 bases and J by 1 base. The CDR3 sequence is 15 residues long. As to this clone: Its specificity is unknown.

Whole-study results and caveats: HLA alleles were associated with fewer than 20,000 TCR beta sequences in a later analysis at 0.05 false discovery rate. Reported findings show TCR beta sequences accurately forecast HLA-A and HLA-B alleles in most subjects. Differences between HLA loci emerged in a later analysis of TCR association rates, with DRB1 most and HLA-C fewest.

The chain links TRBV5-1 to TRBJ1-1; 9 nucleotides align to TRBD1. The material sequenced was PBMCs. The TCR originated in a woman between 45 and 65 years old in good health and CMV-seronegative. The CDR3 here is CASSSTGGGNTEAFF. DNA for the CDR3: TGCGCCAGCAGCTCCACAGGGGGCGGGAACACTGAAGCTTTCTTT.